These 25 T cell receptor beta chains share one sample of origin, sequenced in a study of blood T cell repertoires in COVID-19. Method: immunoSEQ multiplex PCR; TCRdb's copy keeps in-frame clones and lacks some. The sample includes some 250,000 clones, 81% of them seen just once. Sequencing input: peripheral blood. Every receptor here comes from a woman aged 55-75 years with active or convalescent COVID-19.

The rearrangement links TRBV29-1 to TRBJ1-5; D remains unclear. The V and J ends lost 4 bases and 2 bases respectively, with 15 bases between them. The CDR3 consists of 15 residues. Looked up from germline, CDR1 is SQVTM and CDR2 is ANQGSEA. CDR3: CSVADGLLGNQPQHF. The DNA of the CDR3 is TGCAGCGTTGCCGACGGACTATTAGGCAATCAGCCCCAGCATTTT. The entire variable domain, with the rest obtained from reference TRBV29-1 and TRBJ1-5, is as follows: SAVISQKPSRDICQRGTSLTIQCQVDSQVTMMFWYRQQPGQSLTLIATANQGSEATYESGFVIDKFPISRPNLTFSTLTVSNMSPEDSSIYLCSVADGLLGNQPQHFGDGTRLSIL.

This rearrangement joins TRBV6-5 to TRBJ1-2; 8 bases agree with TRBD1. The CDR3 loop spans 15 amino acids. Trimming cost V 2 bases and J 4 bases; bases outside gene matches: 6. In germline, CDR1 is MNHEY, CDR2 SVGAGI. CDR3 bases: TGTGCCAGCAGTTACGGACAGGGAGCCATCTATGGCTACACCTTC. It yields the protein CASSYGQGAIYGYTF.

The CDR3 nucleotides read TGTGCCAGTAGTAATCAACAGGCCACGAACACTGAAGCTTTCTTT. Its translation is CASSNQQATNTEAFF. This sequence joins TRBV19 and TRBJ1-1, with a possible D match to TRBD1 (5 bases). V dropped 4 bases and J dropped 1 base, with 13 bases sitting between them. The CDR3 sequence is 15 residues long. From germline, CDR1 is LNHDA and CDR2 SQIVND (reference sequence).

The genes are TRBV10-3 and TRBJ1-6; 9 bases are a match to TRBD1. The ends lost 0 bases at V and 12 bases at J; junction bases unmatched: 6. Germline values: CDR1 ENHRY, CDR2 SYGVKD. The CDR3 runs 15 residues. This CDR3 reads CAISESTGGVGPLHF. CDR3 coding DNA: TGTGCCATCAGTGAGTCCACAGGGGGCGTAGGACCCCTCCACTTT.

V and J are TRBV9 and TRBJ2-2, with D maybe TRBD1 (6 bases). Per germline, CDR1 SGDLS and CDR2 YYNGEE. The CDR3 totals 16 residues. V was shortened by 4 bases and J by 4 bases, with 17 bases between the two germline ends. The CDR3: CASSPLLQGGTGELFF. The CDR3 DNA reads TGTGCCAGCAGCCCCCTCCTACAGGGCGGCACCGGGGAGCTGTTTTTT.

CDR3 nucleotides: TGTGCCAGCAGCGTGGGGCCTAATTCACCCCTCCACTTT. Translation: CASSVGPNSPLHF. The genes are TRBV9 and TRBJ1-6; TRBD1 is a possible D gene (5 bases). Germline values: CDR1 SGDLS, CDR2 YYNGEE. This CDR3 comprises 13 residues. The germline V and J ends were trimmed by 2 bases and 6 bases, with 6 bases remaining between them.

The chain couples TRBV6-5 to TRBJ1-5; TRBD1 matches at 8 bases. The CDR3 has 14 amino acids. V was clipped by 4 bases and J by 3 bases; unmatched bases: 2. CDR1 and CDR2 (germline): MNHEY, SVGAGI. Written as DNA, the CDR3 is TGTGCCAGCAGTTCAGGGGGCCTCAATCAGCCCCAGCATTTT. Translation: CASSSGGLNQPQHF.

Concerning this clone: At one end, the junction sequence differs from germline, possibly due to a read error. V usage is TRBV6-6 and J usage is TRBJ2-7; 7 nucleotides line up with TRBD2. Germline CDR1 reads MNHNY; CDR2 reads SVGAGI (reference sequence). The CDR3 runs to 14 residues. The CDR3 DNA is TGTGCCTGCAGGGCTAGCGGCGGGTCTTACGAGCAGTACTTC. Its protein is CACRASGGSYEQYF.

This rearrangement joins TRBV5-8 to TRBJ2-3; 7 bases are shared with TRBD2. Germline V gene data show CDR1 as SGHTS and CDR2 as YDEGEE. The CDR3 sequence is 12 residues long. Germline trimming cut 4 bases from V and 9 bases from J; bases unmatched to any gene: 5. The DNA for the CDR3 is TGTGCCAGCAGCCAACGACTAGCAACGCAGTATTTT. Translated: CASSQRLATQYF.

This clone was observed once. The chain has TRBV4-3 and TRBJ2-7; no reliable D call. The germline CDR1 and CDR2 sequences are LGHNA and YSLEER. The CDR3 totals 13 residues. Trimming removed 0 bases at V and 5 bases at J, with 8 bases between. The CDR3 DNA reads TGCGCCAGCAGCCAAGATACGAGAAACGAGCAGTACTTC. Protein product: CASSQDTRNEQYF.

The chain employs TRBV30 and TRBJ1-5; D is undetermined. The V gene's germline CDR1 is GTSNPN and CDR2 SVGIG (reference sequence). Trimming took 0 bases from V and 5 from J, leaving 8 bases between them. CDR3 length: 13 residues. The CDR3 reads CAWSVGADQPQHF. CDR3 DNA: TGTGCCTGGAGTGTGGGAGCGGATCAGCCCCAGCATTTT.

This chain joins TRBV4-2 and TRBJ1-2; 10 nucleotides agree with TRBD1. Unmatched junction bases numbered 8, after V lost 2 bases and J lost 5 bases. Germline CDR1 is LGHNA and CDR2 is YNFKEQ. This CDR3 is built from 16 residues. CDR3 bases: TGTGCCAGCAGCCAACCCTGGGACAGGGGCTCGTATGGCTACACCTTC. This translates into CASSQPWDRGSYGYTF.

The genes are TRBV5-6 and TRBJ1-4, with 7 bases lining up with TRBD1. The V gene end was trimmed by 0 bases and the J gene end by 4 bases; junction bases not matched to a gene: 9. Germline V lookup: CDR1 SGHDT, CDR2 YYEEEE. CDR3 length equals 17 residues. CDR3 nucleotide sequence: TGTGCCAGCAGCTTGGTCGGTGTGGGACAGTTTAATGAAAAACTGTTTTTT. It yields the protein CASSLVGVGQFNEKLFF.

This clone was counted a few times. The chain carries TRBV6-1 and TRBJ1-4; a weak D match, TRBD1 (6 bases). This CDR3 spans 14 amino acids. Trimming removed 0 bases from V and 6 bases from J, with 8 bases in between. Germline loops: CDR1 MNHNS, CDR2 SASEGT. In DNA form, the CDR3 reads TGTGCCAGCAGTGAAGCGGGACACTATGAAAAACTGTTTTTT. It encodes CASSEAGHYEKLFF.

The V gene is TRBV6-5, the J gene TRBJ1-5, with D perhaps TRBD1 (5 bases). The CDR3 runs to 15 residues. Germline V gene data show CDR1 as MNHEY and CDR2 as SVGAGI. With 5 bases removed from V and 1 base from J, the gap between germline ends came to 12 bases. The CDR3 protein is CASSPPGASNQPQHF. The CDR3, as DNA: TGTGCCAGCAGTCCCCCTGGGGCCAGCAATCAGCCCCAGCATTTT.

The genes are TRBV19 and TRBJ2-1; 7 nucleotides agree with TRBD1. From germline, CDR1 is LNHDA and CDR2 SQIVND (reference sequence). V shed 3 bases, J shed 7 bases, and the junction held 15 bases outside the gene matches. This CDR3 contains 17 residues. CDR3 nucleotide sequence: TGTGCCAGTAGTATGTTTGAGGGGGCCGTACAAGTTAATGAGCAGTTCTTC. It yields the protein CASSMFEGAVQVNEQFF.

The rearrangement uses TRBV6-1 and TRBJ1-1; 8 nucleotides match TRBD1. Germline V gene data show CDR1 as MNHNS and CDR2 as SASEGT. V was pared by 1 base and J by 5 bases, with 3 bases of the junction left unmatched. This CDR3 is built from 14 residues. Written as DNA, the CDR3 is TGTGCCAGCAGTGAAGGACAGGGGAGGACTGAAGCTTTCTTT. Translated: CASSEGQGRTEAFF.

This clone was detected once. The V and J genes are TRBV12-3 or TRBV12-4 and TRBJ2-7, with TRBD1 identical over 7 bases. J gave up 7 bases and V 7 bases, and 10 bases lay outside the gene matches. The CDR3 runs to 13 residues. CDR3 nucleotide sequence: TGTGCCAGCACCCTAACAGGGGTGGGGGAGCAGTACTTC. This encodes CASTLTGVGEQYF.

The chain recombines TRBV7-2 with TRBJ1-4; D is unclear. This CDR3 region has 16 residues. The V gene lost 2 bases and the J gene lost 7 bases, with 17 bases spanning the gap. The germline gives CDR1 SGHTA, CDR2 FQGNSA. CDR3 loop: CASSLLSAYSSEKLFF. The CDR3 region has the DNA TGTGCCAGCAGCTTATTGTCGGCTTACTCTAGTGAAAAACTGTTTTTT.

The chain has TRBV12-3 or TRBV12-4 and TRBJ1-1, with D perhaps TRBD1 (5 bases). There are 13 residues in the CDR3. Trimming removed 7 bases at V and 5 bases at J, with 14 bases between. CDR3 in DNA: TGTGCCAGCAATCGGGGGGGGAGGACTGAAGCTTTCTTT. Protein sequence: CASNRGGRTEAFF.

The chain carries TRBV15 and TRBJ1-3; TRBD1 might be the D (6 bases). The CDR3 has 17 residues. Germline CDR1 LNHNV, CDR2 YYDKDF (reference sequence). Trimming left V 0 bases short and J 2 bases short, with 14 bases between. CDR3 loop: CATSRDPTGHTGNTIYF. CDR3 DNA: TGTGCCACCAGCAGAGATCCCACAGGGCACACTGGAAACACCATATATTTT.

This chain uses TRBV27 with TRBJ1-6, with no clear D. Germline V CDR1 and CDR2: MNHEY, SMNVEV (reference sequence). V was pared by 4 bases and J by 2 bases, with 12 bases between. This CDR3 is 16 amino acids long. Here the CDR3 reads CASSSPVGTYNSPLHF. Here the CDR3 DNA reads TGTGCCAGCAGTTCGCCCGTGGGCACCTATAATTCACCCCTCCACTTT.

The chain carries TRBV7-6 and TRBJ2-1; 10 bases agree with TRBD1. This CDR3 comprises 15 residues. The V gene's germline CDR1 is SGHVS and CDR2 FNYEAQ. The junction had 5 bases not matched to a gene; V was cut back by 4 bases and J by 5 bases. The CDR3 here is CASSSRGTGDNEQFF. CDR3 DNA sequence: TGTGCCAGCAGCTCGCGAGGGACAGGGGACAATGAGCAGTTCTTC.

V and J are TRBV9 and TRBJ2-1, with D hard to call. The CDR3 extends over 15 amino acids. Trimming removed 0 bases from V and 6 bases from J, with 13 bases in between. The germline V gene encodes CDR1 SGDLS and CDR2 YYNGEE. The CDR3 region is CASSVGPGIPNEQFF. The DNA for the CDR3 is TGTGCCAGCAGCGTAGGACCAGGAATCCCCAATGAGCAGTTCTTC.

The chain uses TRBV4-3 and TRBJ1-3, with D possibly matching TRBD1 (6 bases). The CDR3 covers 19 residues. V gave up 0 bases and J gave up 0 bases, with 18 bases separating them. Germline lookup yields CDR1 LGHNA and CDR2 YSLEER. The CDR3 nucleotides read TGCGCCAGCAGCCAAGATCGGAGGAGCAGGGGCAACTCTGGAAACACCATATATTTT. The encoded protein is CASSQDRRSRGNSGNTIYF.